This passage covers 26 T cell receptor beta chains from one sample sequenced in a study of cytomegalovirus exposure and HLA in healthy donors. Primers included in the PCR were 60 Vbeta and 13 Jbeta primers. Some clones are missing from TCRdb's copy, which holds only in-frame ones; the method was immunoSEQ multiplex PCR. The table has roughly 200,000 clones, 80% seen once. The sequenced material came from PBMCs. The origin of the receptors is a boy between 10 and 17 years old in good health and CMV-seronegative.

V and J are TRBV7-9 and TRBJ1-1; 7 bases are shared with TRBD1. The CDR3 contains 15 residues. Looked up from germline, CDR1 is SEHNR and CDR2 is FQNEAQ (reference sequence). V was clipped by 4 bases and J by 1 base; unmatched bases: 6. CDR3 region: CASSYRQGSNTEAFF. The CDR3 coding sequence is TGTGCCAGCAGCTATCGACAGGGTTCGAACACTGAAGCTTTCTTT.

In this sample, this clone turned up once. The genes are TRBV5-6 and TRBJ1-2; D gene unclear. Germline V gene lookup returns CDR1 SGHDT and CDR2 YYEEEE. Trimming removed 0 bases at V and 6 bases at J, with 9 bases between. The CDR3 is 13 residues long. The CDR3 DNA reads TGTGCCAGCAGCTTGGGGCGGATGAATGGCTACACCTTC. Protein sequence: CASSLGRMNGYTF.

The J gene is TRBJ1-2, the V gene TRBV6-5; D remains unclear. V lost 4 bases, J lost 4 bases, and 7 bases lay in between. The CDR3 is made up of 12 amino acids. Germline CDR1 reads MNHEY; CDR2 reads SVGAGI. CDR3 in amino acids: CASSSNSYGYTF. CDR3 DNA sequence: TGTGCCAGCAGTTCGAACAGCTATGGCTACACCTTC.

CDR3 in amino acids: CASSLRQGKSNQPQHF. In DNA, the CDR3 is TGTGCCAGCAGTTTGAGACAGGGTAAGAGCAATCAGCCCCAGCATTTT. The rearrangement joins TRBV28 to TRBJ1-5; 7 positions match TRBD1. With V trimmed by 3 bases and J by 1 base, 6 bases remained unmatched. The CDR3 extends over 16 amino acids. Germline values: CDR1 MDHEN, CDR2 SYDVKM.

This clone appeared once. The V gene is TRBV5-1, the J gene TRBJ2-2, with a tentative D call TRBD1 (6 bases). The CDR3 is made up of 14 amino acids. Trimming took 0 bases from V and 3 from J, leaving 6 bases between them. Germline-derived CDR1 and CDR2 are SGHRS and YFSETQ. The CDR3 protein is CASSLGTDTGELFF. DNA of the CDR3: TGCGCCAGCAGCTTGGGGACAGACACCGGGGAGCTGTTTTTT.

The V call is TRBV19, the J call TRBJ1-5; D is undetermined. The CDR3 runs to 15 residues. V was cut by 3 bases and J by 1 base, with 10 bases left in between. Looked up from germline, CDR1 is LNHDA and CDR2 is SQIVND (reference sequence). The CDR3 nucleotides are TGTGCCAGTAGTATCCGGGAAGAGAGCAATCAGCCCCAGCATTTT. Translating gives CASSIREESNQPQHF.

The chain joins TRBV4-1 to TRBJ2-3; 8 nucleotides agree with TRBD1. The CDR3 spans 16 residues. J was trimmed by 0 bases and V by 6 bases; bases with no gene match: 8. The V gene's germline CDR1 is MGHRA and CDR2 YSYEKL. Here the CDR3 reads CASSLQGEASTDTQYF. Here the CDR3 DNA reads TGCGCCAGCAGTCTACAGGGGGAGGCTAGCACAGATACGCAGTATTTT.

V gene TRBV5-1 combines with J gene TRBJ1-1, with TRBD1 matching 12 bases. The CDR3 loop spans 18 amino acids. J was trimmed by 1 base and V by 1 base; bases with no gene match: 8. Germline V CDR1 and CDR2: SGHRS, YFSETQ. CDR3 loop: CASSLHSGTGGPNTEAFF. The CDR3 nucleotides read TGCGCCAGCAGCTTGCACTCCGGGACAGGGGGCCCGAACACTGAAGCTTTCTTT.

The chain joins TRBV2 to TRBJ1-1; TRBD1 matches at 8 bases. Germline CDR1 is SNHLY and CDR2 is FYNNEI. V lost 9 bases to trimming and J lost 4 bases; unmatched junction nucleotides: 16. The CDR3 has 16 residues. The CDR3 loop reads CARILIMDRESTEAFF. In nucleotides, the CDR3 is TGTGCCAGAATATTAATTATGGACAGGGAATCCACTGAAGCTTTCTTT.

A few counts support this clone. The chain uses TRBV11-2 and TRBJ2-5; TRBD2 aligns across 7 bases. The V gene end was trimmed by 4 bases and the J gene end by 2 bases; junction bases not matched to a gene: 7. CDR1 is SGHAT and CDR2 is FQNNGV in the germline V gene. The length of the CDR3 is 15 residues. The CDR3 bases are TGTGCCAGCAGCTGGGGACTATTGGGACAAGAGACCCAGTACTTC. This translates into CASSWGLLGQETQYF.

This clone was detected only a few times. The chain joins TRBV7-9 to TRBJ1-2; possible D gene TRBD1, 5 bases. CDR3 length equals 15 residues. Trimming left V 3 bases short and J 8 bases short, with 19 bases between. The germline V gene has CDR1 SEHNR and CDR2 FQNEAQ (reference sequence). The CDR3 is CASSLVDSDTGGYTF. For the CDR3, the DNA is TGTGCCAGCAGCTTGGTTGACAGCGACACGGGCGGCTACACCTTC.

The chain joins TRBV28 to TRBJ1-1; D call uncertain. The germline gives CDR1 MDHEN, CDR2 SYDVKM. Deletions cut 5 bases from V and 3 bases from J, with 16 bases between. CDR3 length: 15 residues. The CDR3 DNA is TGTGCCAGCAGTGCGGGAACCAACTACTACACTGAAGCTTTCTTT. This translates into CASSAGTNYYTEAFF.

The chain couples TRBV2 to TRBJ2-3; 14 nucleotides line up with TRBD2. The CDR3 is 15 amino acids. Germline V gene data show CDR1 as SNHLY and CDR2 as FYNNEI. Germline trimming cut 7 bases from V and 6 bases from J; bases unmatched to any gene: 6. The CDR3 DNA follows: TGTGCCAGCATACCCGGGACTAGCGGGAGTGATACGCAGTATTTT. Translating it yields CASIPGTSGSDTQYF. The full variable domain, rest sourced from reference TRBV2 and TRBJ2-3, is EPEVTQTPSHQVTQMGQEVILRCVPISNHLYFYWYRQILGQKVEFLVSFYNNEISEKSEIFDDQFSVERPDGSNFTLKIRSTKLEDSAMYFCASIPGTSGSDTQYFGPGTRLTVL.

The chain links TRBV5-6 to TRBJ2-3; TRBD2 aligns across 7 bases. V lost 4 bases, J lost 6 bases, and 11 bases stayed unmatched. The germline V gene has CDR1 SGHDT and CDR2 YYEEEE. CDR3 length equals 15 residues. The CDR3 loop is CASSLLRGGDDTQYF. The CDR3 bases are TGTGCCAGCAGCCTCTTAAGGGGAGGGGACGATACGCAGTATTTT.

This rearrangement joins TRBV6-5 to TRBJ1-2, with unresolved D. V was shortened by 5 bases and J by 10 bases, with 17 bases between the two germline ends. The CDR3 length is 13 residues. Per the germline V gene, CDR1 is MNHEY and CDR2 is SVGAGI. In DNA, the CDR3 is TGTGCCAGCAGTGCGAACCCGGGGTCTTCCTACACCTTC. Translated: CASSANPGSSYTF.

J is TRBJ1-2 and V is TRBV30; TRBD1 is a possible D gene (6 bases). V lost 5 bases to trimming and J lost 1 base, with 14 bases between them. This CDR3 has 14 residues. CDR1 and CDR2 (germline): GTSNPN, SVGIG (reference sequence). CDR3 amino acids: CAWDPGHHNYGYTF. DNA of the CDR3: TGTGCCTGGGATCCGGGACACCATAACTATGGCTACACCTTC. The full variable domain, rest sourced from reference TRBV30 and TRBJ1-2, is SQTIHQWPATLVQPVGSPLSLECTVEGTSNPNLYWYRQAAGRGLQLLFYSVGIGQISSEVPQNLSASRPQDRQFILSSKKLLLSDSGFYLCAWDPGHHNYGYTFGSGTRLTVV.

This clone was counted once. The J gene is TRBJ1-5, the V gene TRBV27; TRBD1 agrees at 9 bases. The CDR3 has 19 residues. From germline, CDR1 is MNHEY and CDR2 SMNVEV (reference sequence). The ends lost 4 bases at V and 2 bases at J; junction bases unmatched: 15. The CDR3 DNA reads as TGTGCCAGCAGTTCCTCTATGATAGGGACAGGGAGGCGCAATCAGCCCCAGCATTTT. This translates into CASSSSMIGTGRRNQPQHF.

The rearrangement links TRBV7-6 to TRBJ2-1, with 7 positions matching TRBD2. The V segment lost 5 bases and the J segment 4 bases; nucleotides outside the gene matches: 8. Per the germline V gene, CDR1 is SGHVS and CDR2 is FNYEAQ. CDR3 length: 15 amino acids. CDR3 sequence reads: CASSVSAGPYNEQFF. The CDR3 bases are TGTGCCAGCAGCGTATCAGCGGGGCCTTACAATGAGCAGTTCTTC. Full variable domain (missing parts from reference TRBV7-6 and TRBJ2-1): GAGVSQSPRYKVTKRGQDVALRCDPISGHVSLYWYRQALGQGPEFLTYFNYEAQQDKSGLPNDRFSAERPEGSISTLTIQRTEQRDSAMYRCASSVSAGPYNEQFFGPGTRLTVL.

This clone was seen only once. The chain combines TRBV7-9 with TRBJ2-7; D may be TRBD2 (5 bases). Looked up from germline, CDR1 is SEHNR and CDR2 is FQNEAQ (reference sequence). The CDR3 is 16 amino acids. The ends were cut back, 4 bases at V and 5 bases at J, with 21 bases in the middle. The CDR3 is CASSSRFGGSKNEQYF. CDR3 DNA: TGTGCCAGCAGCTCACGGTTTGGTGGGAGTAAGAACGAGCAGTACTTC. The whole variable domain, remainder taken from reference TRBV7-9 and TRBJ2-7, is DTGVSQNPRHKITKRGQNVTFRCDPISEHNRLYWYRQTLGQGPEFLTYFQNEAQLEKSRLLSDRFSAERPKGSFSTLEIQRTEQGDSAMYLCASSSRFGGSKNEQYFGPGTRLTVT.

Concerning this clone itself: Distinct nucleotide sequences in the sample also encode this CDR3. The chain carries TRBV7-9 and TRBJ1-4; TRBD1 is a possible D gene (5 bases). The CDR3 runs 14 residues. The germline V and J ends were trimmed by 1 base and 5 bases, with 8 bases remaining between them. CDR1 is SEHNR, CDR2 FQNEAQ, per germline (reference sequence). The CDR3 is CASSLGQLNEKLFF. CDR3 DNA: TGTGCCAGCAGCTTAGGACAGTTGAATGAAAAACTGTTTTTT.

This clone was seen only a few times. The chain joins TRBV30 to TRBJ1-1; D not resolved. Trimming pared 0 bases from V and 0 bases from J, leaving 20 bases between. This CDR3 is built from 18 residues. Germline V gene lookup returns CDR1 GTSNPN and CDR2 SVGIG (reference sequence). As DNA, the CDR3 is TGTGCCTGGAGTGTATTGGGAGTCCTACGGATTTTGAACACTGAAGCTTTCTTT. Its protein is CAWSVLGVLRILNTEAFF.

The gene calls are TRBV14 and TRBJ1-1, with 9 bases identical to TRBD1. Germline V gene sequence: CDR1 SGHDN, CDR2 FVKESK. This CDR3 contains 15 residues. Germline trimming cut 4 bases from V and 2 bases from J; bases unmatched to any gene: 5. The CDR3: CASSLTDRGNTEAFF. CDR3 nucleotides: TGTGCCAGCAGCCTAACGGACAGGGGAAACACTGAAGCTTTCTTT.

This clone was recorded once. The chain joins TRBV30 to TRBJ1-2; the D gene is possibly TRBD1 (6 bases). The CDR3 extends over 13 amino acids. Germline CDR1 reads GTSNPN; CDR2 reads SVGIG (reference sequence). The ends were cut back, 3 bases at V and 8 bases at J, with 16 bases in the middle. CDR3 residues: CAWRMSGVGGYTF. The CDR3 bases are TGTGCCTGGAGGATGTCAGGGGTTGGGGGCTACACCTTC.

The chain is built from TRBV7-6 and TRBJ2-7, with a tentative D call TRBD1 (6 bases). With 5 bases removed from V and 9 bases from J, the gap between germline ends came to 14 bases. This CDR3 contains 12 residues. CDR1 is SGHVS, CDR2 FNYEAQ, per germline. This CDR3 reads CASSPGVVGQYF. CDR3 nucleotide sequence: TGTGCCAGCAGCCCAGGGGTGGTTGGGCAGTACTTC.

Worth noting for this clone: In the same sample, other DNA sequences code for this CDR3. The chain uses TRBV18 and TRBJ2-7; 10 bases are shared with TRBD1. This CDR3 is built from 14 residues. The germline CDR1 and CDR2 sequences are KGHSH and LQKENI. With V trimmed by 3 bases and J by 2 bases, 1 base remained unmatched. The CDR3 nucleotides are TGTGCCAGCTCACCGGACAGGGGGACCTACGAGCAGTACTTC. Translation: CASSPDRGTYEQYF.

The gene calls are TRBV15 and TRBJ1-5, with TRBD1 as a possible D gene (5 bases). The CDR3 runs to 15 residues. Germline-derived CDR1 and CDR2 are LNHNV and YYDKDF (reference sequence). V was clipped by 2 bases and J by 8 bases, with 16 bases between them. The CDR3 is CATSRRDSGYEPQHF. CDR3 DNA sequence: TGTGCCACCAGCAGAAGAGACAGCGGGTATGAGCCCCAGCATTTT.